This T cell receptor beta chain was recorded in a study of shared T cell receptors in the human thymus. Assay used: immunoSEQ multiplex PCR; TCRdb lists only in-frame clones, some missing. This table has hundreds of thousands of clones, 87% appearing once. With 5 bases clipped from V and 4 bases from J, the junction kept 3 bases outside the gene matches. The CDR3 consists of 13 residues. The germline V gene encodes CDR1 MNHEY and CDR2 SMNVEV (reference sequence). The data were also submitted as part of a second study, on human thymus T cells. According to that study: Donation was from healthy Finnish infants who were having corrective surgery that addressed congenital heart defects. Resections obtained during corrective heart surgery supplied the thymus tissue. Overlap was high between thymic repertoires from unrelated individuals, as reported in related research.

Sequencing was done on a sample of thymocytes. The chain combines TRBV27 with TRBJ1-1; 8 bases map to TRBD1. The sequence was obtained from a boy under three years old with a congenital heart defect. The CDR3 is CASSNTGGTEAFF. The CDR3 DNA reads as TGTGCCAGCAGTAACACAGGGGGCACTGAAGCTTTCTTT.